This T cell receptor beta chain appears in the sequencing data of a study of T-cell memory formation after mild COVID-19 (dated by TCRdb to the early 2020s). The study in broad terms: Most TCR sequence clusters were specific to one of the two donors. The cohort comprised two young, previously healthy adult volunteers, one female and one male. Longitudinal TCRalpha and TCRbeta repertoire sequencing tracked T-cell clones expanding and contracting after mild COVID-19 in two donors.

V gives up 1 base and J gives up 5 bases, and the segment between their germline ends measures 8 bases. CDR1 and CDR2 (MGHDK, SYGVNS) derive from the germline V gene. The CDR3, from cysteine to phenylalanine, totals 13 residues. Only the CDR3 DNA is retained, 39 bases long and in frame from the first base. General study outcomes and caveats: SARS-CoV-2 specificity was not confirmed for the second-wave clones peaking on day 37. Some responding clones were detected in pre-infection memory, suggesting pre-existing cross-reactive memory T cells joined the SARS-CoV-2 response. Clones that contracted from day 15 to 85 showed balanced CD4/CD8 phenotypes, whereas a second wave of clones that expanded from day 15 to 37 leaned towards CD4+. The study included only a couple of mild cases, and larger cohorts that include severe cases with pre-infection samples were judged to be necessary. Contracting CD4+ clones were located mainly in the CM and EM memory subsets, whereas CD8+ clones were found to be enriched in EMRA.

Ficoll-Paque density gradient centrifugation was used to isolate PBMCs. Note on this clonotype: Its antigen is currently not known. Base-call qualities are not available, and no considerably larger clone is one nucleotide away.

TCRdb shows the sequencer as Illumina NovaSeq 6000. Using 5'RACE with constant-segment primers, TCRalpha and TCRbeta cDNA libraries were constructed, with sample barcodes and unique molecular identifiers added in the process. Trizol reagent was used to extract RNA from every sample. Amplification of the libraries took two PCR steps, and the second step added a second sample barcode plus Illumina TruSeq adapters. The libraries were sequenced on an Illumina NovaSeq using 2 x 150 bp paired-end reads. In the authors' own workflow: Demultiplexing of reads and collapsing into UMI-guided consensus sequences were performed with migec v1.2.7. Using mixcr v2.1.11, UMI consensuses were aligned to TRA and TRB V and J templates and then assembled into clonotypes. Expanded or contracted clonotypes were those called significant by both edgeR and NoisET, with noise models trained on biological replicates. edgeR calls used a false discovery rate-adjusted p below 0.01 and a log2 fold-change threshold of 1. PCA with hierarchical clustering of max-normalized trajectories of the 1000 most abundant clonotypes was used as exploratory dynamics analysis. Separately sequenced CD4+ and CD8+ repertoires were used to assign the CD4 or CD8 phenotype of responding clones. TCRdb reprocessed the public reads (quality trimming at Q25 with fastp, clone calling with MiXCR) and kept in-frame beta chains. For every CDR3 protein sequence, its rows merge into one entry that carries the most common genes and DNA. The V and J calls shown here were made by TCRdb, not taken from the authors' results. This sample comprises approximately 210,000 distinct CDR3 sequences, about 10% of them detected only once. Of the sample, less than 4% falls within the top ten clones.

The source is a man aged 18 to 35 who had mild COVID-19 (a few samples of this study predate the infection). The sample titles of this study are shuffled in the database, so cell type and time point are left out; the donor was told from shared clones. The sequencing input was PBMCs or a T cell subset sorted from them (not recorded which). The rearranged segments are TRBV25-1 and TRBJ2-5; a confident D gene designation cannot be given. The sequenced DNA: TGTGCCAGCAGTGAATGGAACATTGAGACCCAGTACTTC. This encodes CASSEWNIETQYF. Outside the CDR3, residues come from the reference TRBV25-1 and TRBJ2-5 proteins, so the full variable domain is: EADIYQTPRYLVIGTGKKITLECSQTMGHDKMYWYQQDPGMELHLIHYSYGVNSTEKGDLSSESTVSRIRTEHFPLTLESARPSHTSQYLCASSEWNIETQYFGPGTRLLVL.